The 23 T cell receptor beta chains in this list originate from one sample, sequenced in a study of T cell responses to AZD1222 COVID-19 vaccine. Some clones are missing from TCRdb's copy, which holds only in-frame ones; the method was immunoSEQ multiplex PCR. The table includes around 140,000 clones, more than 85% detected once. The starting material was peripheral blood, obtained 28 days after the second AZD1222 dose. The receptors here all came from an adult who received the AZD1222 COVID-19 vaccine.

V usage is TRBV4-3 and J usage is TRBJ1-5; D uncertain. This CDR3 spans 13 amino acids. Germline values: CDR1 LGHNA, CDR2 YSLEER. V was pared by 3 bases and J by 5 bases, with 8 bases between. CDR3 sequence: CASSQGIHQPQHF. The CDR3, as DNA: TGCGCCAGCAGCCAGGGTATCCATCAGCCCCAGCATTTT.

The chain carries TRBV7-8 and TRBJ1-4; the D gene is possibly TRBD1 (6 bases). CDR1 and CDR2 from the germline V gene are SGHVS and FQNEAQ. Trimming removed 1 base from V and 8 bases from J, with 14 bases in between. CDR3 length: 15 amino acids. The CDR3 sequence is CASSLEDRRGEKLFF. Written as DNA, the CDR3 is TGTGCCAGCAGCTTAGAGGACAGACGGGGCGAAAAACTGTTTTTT. Full variable domain (outside the CDR3, taken from reference TRBV7-8 and TRBJ1-4): GAGVSQSPRYKVAKRGQDVALRCDPISGHVSLFWYQQALGQGPEFLTYFQNEAQLDKSGLPSDRFFAERPEGSVSTLKIQRTQQEDSAVYLCASSLEDRRGEKLFFGSGTQLSVL.

This sequence joins TRBV28 and TRBJ1-2; unclear D gene. V lost 1 base, J lost 4 bases, and 13 bases lay in between. The CDR3 sequence is 15 residues long. Germline V CDR1 and CDR2: MDHEN, SYDVKM. CDR3 in DNA: TGTGCCAGCAGTTTATCTGGGCGTTGGGGCTATGGCTACACCTTC. This translates into CASSLSGRWGYGYTF.

The chain joins TRBV11-1 to TRBJ1-3; D gene uncertain. Germline values: CDR1 SGHAT, CDR2 FQDESV (reference sequence). The V gene lost 1 base and the J gene lost 2 bases, with 9 bases spanning the gap. The CDR3 sequence is 15 residues long. The CDR3 DNA is TGTGCCAGCAGCTTAGACGGGCGCACTGGAAACACCATATATTTT. Translation gives CASSLDGRTGNTIYF.

The gene calls are TRBV5-1 and TRBJ2-5; D may be TRBD1 (5 bases). The CDR3 loop spans 16 amino acids. The V end lost 0 bases, the J end lost 1 base, and 13 bases lay between the germline ends. Germline V gene sequence: CDR1 SGHRS, CDR2 YFSETQ. CDR3 amino acids: CASSLVSGSLQETQYF. In DNA, the CDR3 is TGCGCCAGCAGCTTGGTGTCAGGGTCACTCCAAGAGACCCAGTACTTC.

V is TRBV20-1 and J is TRBJ1-1, with D tentatively TRBD1 (5 bases). V was cut by 5 bases and J by 11 bases, with 15 bases left in between. CDR3 size: 11 residues. Germline CDR1 and CDR2: DFQATT and SNEGSKA (reference sequence). The CDR3 is CSAHPGTGAFF. DNA for the CDR3: TGCAGTGCTCATCCCGGGACCGGTGCTTTCTTT.

This chain joins TRBV7-2 and TRBJ2-5; TRBD2 is a possible D gene (7 bases). The CDR3 runs to 16 residues. V lost 2 bases to trimming and J lost 4 bases, with 17 bases between them. Germline V gene data show CDR1 as SGHTA and CDR2 as FQGNSA. CDR3 in DNA: TGTGCCAGCAGCTTACTAGGGGGAGGGGAAGGAGAGACCCAGTACTTC. This translates into CASSLLGGGEGETQYF. Looking up the rest from reference TRBV7-2 and TRBJ2-5 gives the full variable domain: GAGVSQSPSNKVTEKGKDVELRCDPISGHTALYWYRQSLGQGLEFLIYFQGNSAPDKSGLPSDRFSAERTGGSVSTLTIQRTQQEDSAVYLCASSLLGGGEGETQYFGPGTRLLVL.

The J gene is TRBJ2-7, the V gene TRBV19, with D perhaps matching TRBD2 (6 bases). V was cut by 5 bases and J by 5 bases, with 10 bases left in between. The CDR3 is 12 residues long. Germline CDR1 and CDR2: LNHDA and SQIVND (reference sequence). The CDR3 region has the DNA TGTGCCAGTAGTTCCGTAGCGGACGAGCAGTACTTC. This translates into CASSSVADEQYF.

The chain joins TRBV11-1 to TRBJ2-5; 7 positions agree with TRBD1. Germline trimming cut 1 base from V and 1 base from J; bases unmatched to any gene: 3. The CDR3 loop spans 15 amino acids. Germline V gene data show CDR1 as SGHAT and CDR2 as FQDESV (reference sequence). The CDR3 DNA reads as TGTGCCAGCAGCTTAGATACAGGGGTCCAAGAGACCCAGTACTTC. The encoded protein is CASSLDTGVQETQYF.

The V and J genes are TRBV2 and TRBJ1-5; 10 bases align to TRBD1. Germline V CDR1 and CDR2: SNHLY, FYNNEI. There are 18 residues in the CDR3. Trimming cost V 5 bases and J 10 bases; bases outside gene matches: 20. The CDR3 DNA reads TGTGCCAGCAGTCCGTCGAGACAGGGGGCTAGGGGCTTTTTACCCCAGCATTTT. This translates into CASSPSRQGARGFLPQHF.

V gene TRBV21-1 combines with J gene TRBJ1-5; the table gives TRBD1 as D, unverified against the DNA. TRBV21-1 is noted as a pseudogene. This CDR3 is 20 amino acids long. CDR3: CASSKAGQGLLVESNQPQHF. CDR3 DNA: TGTGCCAGCAGCAAAGCGGGACAGGGGCTGCTCGTCGAGAGCAATCAGCCCCAGCATTTT.

The CDR3, as DNA: TGTGCCAGTAGTATGTATTTTCGGGGAGAGAATCAGCCCCAGCATTTT. Encoded protein: CASSMYFRGENQPQHF. V usage is TRBV19 and J usage is TRBJ1-5; D gene uncertain. Germline V gene lookup returns CDR1 LNHDA and CDR2 SQIVND (reference sequence). V lost 3 bases, J lost 4 bases, and 16 bases lay in between. The CDR3 loop spans 16 amino acids.

This chain uses TRBV5-8 with TRBJ1-5; D is ambiguous. The V and J ends lost 2 bases and 0 bases respectively, with 12 bases between them. Germline CDR1 reads SGHTS; CDR2 reads YDEGEE. The length of the CDR3 is 16 residues. CDR3 loop: CASSLTPGYSNQPQHF. For the CDR3, the DNA is TGTGCCAGCAGCTTAACGCCGGGATATAGCAATCAGCCCCAGCATTTT.

The chain couples TRBV6-5 to TRBJ1-2, with D maybe TRBD1 (5 bases). Trimming left V 7 bases short and J 7 bases short, with 10 bases between. The germline gives CDR1 MNHEY, CDR2 SVGAGI. The CDR3 has 11 amino acids. CDR3 sequence (DNA): TGTGCCAGCATATTTAGGGGTGGCTACACCTTC. Translated: CASIFRGGYTF.

The rearrangement uses TRBV11-2 and TRBJ2-2; 7 bases map to TRBD1. Germline CDR1 and CDR2: SGHAT and FQNNGV. This CDR3 is 16 amino acids long. Germline trimming cut 4 bases from V and 7 bases from J; bases unmatched to any gene: 12. The CDR3 loop is CASSSILGQAYGELFF. As DNA, the CDR3 is TGTGCCAGCAGCTCAATCCTTGGACAGGCTTACGGGGAGCTGTTTTTT.

V usage is TRBV6-5 and J usage is TRBJ2-3; D is uncertain. CDR1 MNHEY and CDR2 SVGAGI come from the germline V gene. The V and J ends lost 6 bases and 5 bases respectively, with 15 bases between them. This CDR3 contains 14 residues. This chain's CDR3 is CASRDYEVGDTQYF. In nucleotides, the CDR3 is TGTGCCAGCAGAGATTACGAGGTGGGAGATACGCAGTATTTT.

This clone was detected only a few times. The CDR3 nucleotides read TGTGCCAGCAGTACAGGGGTTCTTGGCTACACCTTC. It specifies CASSTGVLGYTF. The chain employs TRBV6-2 or TRBV6-3 and TRBJ1-2; 7 bases map to TRBD1. Germline assignment: CDR1 MNHEY and CDR2 SVGEGT. CDR3 length equals 12 residues. Trimming at V came to 5 bases and at J to 7 bases, leaving 4 bases not matched to a gene.

The chain links TRBV5-5 to TRBJ2-3; possibly TRBD1 for D (6 bases). From germline, CDR1 is SGHKS and CDR2 YYEKEE (reference sequence). Trimming took 6 bases from V and 0 from J, leaving 14 bases between them. There are 15 residues in the CDR3. Written as DNA, the CDR3 is TGTGCCAGCACCTACCAGGGGCCGAGCACAGATACGCAGTATTTT. This translates into CASTYQGPSTDTQYF.

V gene TRBV5-4 combines with J gene TRBJ2-1, with 10 bases identical to TRBD2. J lost 1 base, V lost 4 bases, and 5 bases had no gene match. The CDR3 is 16 amino acids. Per the germline V gene, CDR1 is SGHNT and CDR2 is YYREEE (reference sequence). CDR3 in amino acids: CASSPRTSGSYNEQFF. DNA of the CDR3: TGTGCCAGCAGCCCCCGGACTAGCGGATCCTACAATGAGCAGTTCTTC.

The J gene is TRBJ2-3, the V gene TRBV27; 9 bases are a match to TRBD2. V gave up 2 bases and J gave up 4 bases; unmatched junction bases: 7. Germline V CDR1 and CDR2: MNHEY, SMNVEV (reference sequence). The CDR3 runs 16 residues. The CDR3 region is CASSLRGAGGPDTQYF. The CDR3 DNA is TGTGCCAGCAGTTTAAGAGGTGCGGGAGGGCCAGATACGCAGTATTTT.

V usage is TRBV7-2 and J usage is TRBJ2-7; D is uncertain. Germline values: CDR1 SGHTA, CDR2 FQGNSA. V was clipped by 5 bases and J by 2 bases, with 7 bases between them. The CDR3 has 12 amino acids. The CDR3 nucleotides are TGTGCCAGCAGCCAAACAGCCTACGAGCAGTACTTC. It is translated as CASSQTAYEQYF.

This rearrangement joins TRBV4-1 to TRBJ2-5, with 10 bases that match TRBD1. The germline V gene encodes CDR1 MGHRA and CDR2 YSYEKL. The length of the CDR3 is 16 residues. The V and J ends lost 2 bases and 5 bases, in that order; junction bases with no gene match: 8. In DNA form, the CDR3 reads TGCGCCAGCAGCCAACCGGGACAGGGGATTGGGGAGACCCAGTACTTC. This gives the protein CASSQPGQGIGETQYF.

The chain uses TRBV7-9 and TRBJ1-2, with TRBD1 matching over 8 bases. The CDR3 contains 14 residues. The germline gives CDR1 SEHNR, CDR2 FQNEAQ (reference sequence). Trimming removed 6 bases from V and 6 bases from J; junction bases left unmatched: 9. CDR3 amino acids: CASSQGAVQNGYTF. CDR3 coding DNA: TGTGCCAGCAGTCAGGGGGCGGTTCAGAATGGCTACACCTTC.